Shown below are 21 T cell receptor beta chains from a single sample sequenced in a study of blood T cell repertoires in COVID-19. Some clones are missing from TCRdb's copy, which holds only in-frame ones; the method was immunoSEQ multiplex PCR. The table includes approximately 240,000 clones, 80% to 90% detected once. Sequencing used peripheral blood. Source of these receptors: a man aged 50-60 years with acute or convalescent COVID-19.

The gene calls are TRBV27 and TRBJ2-1; TRBD2 matches 15 bases. V lost 7 bases, J lost 7 bases, and 5 bases stayed unmatched. This CDR3 is 15 amino acids long. Germline lookup yields CDR1 MNHEY and CDR2 SMNVEV (reference sequence). CDR3: CASTRTSGRGNEQFF. The CDR3 nucleotides are TGTGCCAGCACCCGGACTAGCGGGAGGGGTAATGAGCAGTTCTTC.

This chain connects TRBV2 to TRBJ2-1; no firm D call. CDR1 and CDR2 (germline): SNHLY, FYNNEI. The CDR3 runs 15 residues. V was trimmed by 1 base and J by 0 bases, leaving 7 bases between them. The CDR3 spells CASSEDGSSYNEQFF. DNA for the CDR3: TGTGCCAGCAGTGAAGATGGTAGCTCCTACAATGAGCAGTTCTTC.

The V gene is TRBV6-5, the J gene TRBJ2-6; D gene unclear. Looked up from germline, CDR1 is MNHEY and CDR2 is SVGAGI. The V and J ends lost 9 bases and 4 bases respectively, with 7 bases between them. CDR3 length equals 12 residues. CDR3 sequence: CASPTGANVLTF. CDR3 coding DNA: TGTGCCAGTCCTACGGGGGCCAACGTCCTGACTTTC.

This rearrangement joins TRBV4-1 to TRBJ1-1; D is uncertain. This CDR3 region has 14 residues. V lost 3 bases to trimming and J lost 1 base, with 9 bases between them. CDR1 is MGHRA, CDR2 YSYEKL, per germline. The CDR3 DNA reads TGCGCCAGCAGCCACCTACAGAGGAACACTGAAGCTTTCTTT. The encoded protein is CASSHLQRNTEAFF.

The chain is built from TRBV12-3 or TRBV12-4 and TRBJ2-5, with 7 bases aligning to TRBD1. With 6 bases clipped from V and 3 bases from J, the junction kept 4 bases outside the gene matches. This CDR3 contains 13 residues. CDR3 loop: CASRYDREETQYF. CDR3 DNA: TGTGCCAGCAGGTACGACAGGGAAGAGACCCAGTACTTC.

This chain uses TRBV27 with TRBJ1-3; a possible D gene is TRBD1 (5 bases). The V end lost 3 bases, the J end lost 0 bases, and 12 bases lay between the germline ends. The germline V gene has CDR1 MNHEY and CDR2 SMNVEV (reference sequence). The CDR3 sequence is 16 residues long. The CDR3 here is CASSLLGPFSGNTIYF. CDR3 nucleotides: TGTGCCAGCAGTTTGTTGGGGCCCTTCTCTGGAAACACCATATATTTT.

This clone was detected only once. This chain links TRBV4-1 with TRBJ2-1, with D possibly matching TRBD1 (6 bases). The germline V gene has CDR1 MGHRA and CDR2 YSYEKL. The CDR3 covers 14 residues. V was trimmed by 5 bases and J by 2 bases, leaving 10 bases between them. The DNA of the CDR3 is TGCGCCAGCAGCGTCCGACAGGCCTACAATGAGCAGTTCTTC. The encoded protein is CASSVRQAYNEQFF.

This clone has only one observation. The chain couples TRBV5-1 to TRBJ2-7, with D hard to call. Germline V gives CDR1 SGHRS, CDR2 YFSETQ. V lost 5 bases, J lost 0 bases, and 12 bases lay in between. The CDR3 has 14 amino acids. The CDR3 spells CASRIASSSYEQYF. Written as DNA, the CDR3 is TGCGCCAGCAGGATAGCCTCCAGCTCCTACGAGCAGTACTTC.

This chain links TRBV3-1 (or the pseudogene TRBV3-2) with TRBJ2-1; tentative D call: TRBD2 (7 bases). V gave up 3 bases and J gave up 4 bases, with 13 bases separating them. The CDR3 is 15 amino acids. From germline, CDR1 is LGHDT and CDR2 YNNKEL (reference sequence). For the CDR3, the DNA is TGTGCCAGCAGCCAGACGGGGGGCGGATACAATGAGCAGTTCTTC. The encoded protein is CASSQTGGGYNEQFF.

The chain couples TRBV29-1 to TRBJ2-3; D is unresolved. The V end was cut by 0 bases, the J end by 3 bases, with 13 bases between. Germline V gene lookup returns CDR1 SQVTM and CDR2 ANQGSEA. The CDR3 has 15 residues. The CDR3 coding sequence is TGCAGCGTTGAAGAGGCTGGGTCGGGTACAGATACGCAGTATTTT. This translates into CSVEEAGSGTDTQYF.

The V gene is TRBV7-3, the J gene TRBJ1-6; no firm D call. The CDR3 sequence is 16 residues long. Trimming pared 5 bases from V and 4 bases from J, leaving 15 bases between. Germline V gene lookup returns CDR1 SGHTA and CDR2 FQGTGA. The CDR3 here is CASSHIEAMYNSPLHF. The CDR3 nucleotides read TGTGCCAGCAGCCACATCGAGGCCATGTATAATTCACCCCTCCACTTT. Drawing the rest from reference TRBV7-3 and TRBJ1-6, the complete variable domain is GAGVSQTPSNKVTEKGKYVELRCDPISGHTALYWYRQSLGQGPEFLIYFQGTGAADDSGLPNDRFFAVRPEGSVSTLKIQRTERGDSAVYLCASSHIEAMYNSPLHFGNGTRLTVT.

V is TRBV27 and J is TRBJ1-2, with D possibly TRBD1 on 6 matching bases. V dropped 2 bases and J dropped 8 bases, with 15 bases sitting between them. The CDR3 runs 14 residues. CDR1 is MNHEY and CDR2 is SMNVEV in the germline V gene (reference sequence). The CDR3 region has the DNA TGTGCCAGCAGTTTAGGCAGGGGATTAGGGGGCTACACCTTC. Translating it yields CASSLGRGLGGYTF.

The chain carries TRBV24-1 and TRBJ1-5; 8 positions agree with TRBD1. With V trimmed by 3 bases and J by 3 bases, 3 bases remained unmatched. There are 15 residues in the CDR3. Germline V lookup: CDR1 KGHDR, CDR2 SFDVKD. This CDR3 reads CATSDGQGHNQPQHF. The CDR3, as DNA: TGTGCCACCAGTGATGGACAGGGACACAATCAGCCCCAGCATTTT.

The rearrangement links TRBV7-9 to TRBJ1-4; unclear D gene. Germline lookup yields CDR1 SEHNR and CDR2 FQNEAQ (reference sequence). The V gene lost 6 bases and the J gene lost 1 base, with 9 bases spanning the gap. This CDR3 has 14 amino acids. The CDR3 spells CASRPGVTNEKLFF. The CDR3 DNA sequence: TGTGCCAGCAGGCCCGGGGTAACTAATGAAAAACTGTTTTTT.

The chain uses TRBV6-5 and TRBJ1-2, with 7 bases lining up with TRBD1. Germline loops: CDR1 MNHEY, CDR2 SVGAGI. The ends lost 5 bases at V and 4 bases at J; junction bases unmatched: 7. The CDR3 has 14 amino acids. The CDR3 nucleotides read TGTGCCAGCAGTAGGGACAGCTTGCTCTATGGCTACACCTTC. Amino acid sequence: CASSRDSLLYGYTF.

The chain has TRBV9 and TRBJ2-1; possibly TRBD2 for D (6 bases). Germline CDR1 SGDLS, CDR2 YYNGEE. Deletions cut 0 bases from V and 9 bases from J, with 16 bases between. The CDR3 has 15 amino acids. The CDR3 spells CASSVAVTRSAEQFF. In DNA form, the CDR3 reads TGTGCCAGCAGCGTAGCTGTGACTAGGAGCGCTGAGCAGTTCTTC.

The J gene is TRBJ2-2, the V gene TRBV19, with TRBD1 matching 9 bases. The V gene's germline CDR1 is LNHDA and CDR2 SQIVND (reference sequence). This CDR3 is 18 amino acids long. The V and J ends lost 3 bases and 2 bases, in that order; junction bases with no gene match: 10. The CDR3 spells CASSIRHRGRGNTGELFF. CDR3 coding DNA: TGTGCCAGTAGTATCCGGCACAGGGGGCGCGGAAACACCGGGGAGCTGTTTTTT.

Remarks on this clone: The identical CDR3 is also encoded by other nucleotide sequences in the sample. The CDR3 sequence: CASSQGLAGYNEQFF. CDR3 DNA sequence: TGCGCCAGCAGCCAAGGACTAGCGGGGTACAATGAGCAGTTCTTC. This chain links TRBV4-1 with TRBJ2-1; 11 bases are a match to TRBD2. Germline V lookup: CDR1 MGHRA, CDR2 YSYEKL. CDR3 length: 15 residues. Trimming removed 1 base from V and 4 bases from J; junction bases left unmatched: 0.

The chain employs TRBV25-1 and TRBJ1-5, with a possible D match to TRBD1 (6 bases). Germline V lookup: CDR1 MGHDK, CDR2 SYGVNS. The CDR3 runs 13 residues. V lost 6 bases, J lost 2 bases, and 8 bases lay in between. The CDR3, as DNA: TGTGCCAGCAGAGCAGGGGGCAATCAGCCCCAGCATTTT. It is translated as CASRAGGNQPQHF. The full variable domain, completed using reference TRBV25-1 and TRBJ1-5, is EADIYQTPRYLVIGTGKKITLECSQTMGHDKMYWYQQDPGMELHLIHYSYGVNSTEKGDLSSESTVSRIRTEHFPLTLESARPSHTSQYLCASRAGGNQPQHFGDGTRLSIL.

The rearrangement uses TRBV9 and TRBJ1-2; tentatively, D is TRBD1 (5 bases). The germline gives CDR1 SGDLS, CDR2 YYNGEE. V was clipped by 3 bases and J by 6 bases, with 18 bases between them. The CDR3 runs to 15 residues. The CDR3 region has the DNA TGTGCCAGCAGCGGAGCGCCCCCAGGGCGGAATGGCTACACCTTC. Translation: CASSGAPPGRNGYTF.

The J gene is TRBJ1-2, the V gene TRBV5-4; D call uncertain. Deletions cut 0 bases from V and 5 bases from J, with 17 bases between. The CDR3 loop spans 16 amino acids. Germline CDR1 and CDR2: SGHNT and YYREEE (reference sequence). The CDR3 loop reads CASSLDFGGTSYGYTF. In DNA, the CDR3 is TGTGCCAGCAGCTTGGACTTCGGCGGCACTTCTTATGGCTACACCTTC.